The rows below give T cell receptor beta chains drawn from one sample of a study of T cells in Graves' hyperthyroidism and ophthalmopathy. TCRdb redid the calling of the multiplex PCR reads with MiXCR, one entry per CDR3 protein. The table includes under 350,000 distinct CDR3 sequences, 20% to 25% detected once. Input material: blood. All receptors derive from a woman aged 45-59 years with Graves' hyperthyroidism. The CDR3 runs from the conserved cysteine through the conserved F or W. The D gene is left open where the match is weak. Part of the rows lack a size; the others show once, few, many or a class for expanded clones.

CDR3 protein,CDR3 DNA,clone size,D gene,V gene,J gene
CASSDHPGLAGGREQYF,TGCGCCAGCAGTGACCACCCGGGACTAGCGGGAGGGCGCGAGCAGTACTTC,-,TRBD2,TRBV10-2,TRBJ2-7
CASSFMTLGTQYF,TGTGCCAGCAGCTTCATGACGCTAGGGACCCAGTACTTC,-,-,TRBV2,TRBJ2-5
CASGAQGGTEAFF,TGTGCCAGCGGGGCGCAGGGTGGCACTGAAGCTTTCTTT,many,-,TRBV2,TRBJ1-1
CASSRDSPGSGAKVLTF,TGTGCCAGCAGTCGCGATTCCCCAGGGTCTGGGGCCAAAGTCCTGACTTTC,-,-,TRBV27,TRBJ2-6
CATSREWGGSPGEQYF,TGTGCCACCAGCAGAGAATGGGGCGGGAGCCCTGGGGAGCAGTACTTC,many,TRBD2,TRBV15,TRBJ2-7
CASSPEGRLGNEQFF,TGTGCCAGCTCACCAGAGGGTAGGCTGGGCAATGAGCAGTTCTTC,few,-,TRBV18,TRBJ2-1
CASSERQGWKTQYF,TGTGCCAGCAGCGAGCGACAGGGATGGAAGACCCAGTACTTC,-,TRBD1,TRBV9,TRBJ2-5
CASSPVAGGRPGEQYF,TGTGCCAGCAGCCCGGTAGCGGGAGGGCGACCCGGCGAGCAGTACTTC,-,TRBD2,TRBV11-2,TRBJ2-7
CASSSGTGIGTQYF,TGTGCCAGCAGTTCAGGGACAGGGATTGGGACCCAGTACTTC,many,TRBD1,TRBV2,TRBJ2-5
CASGRAGGPQETQYF,TGTGCCAGTGGCAGGGCGGGGGGACCCCAAGAGACCCAGTACTTC,-,TRBD2,TRBV6-1,TRBJ2-5
CASTPSTSGFPYEQYF,TGTGCCAGCACCCCCTCTACTAGCGGGTTTCCCTACGAGCAGTACTTC,many,TRBD2,TRBV6-2/TRBV6-3,TRBJ2-7
CASSLGGPPSYNEQFF,TGTGCCAGCAGCTTAGGGGGTCCCCCCTCCTACAATGAGCAGTTCTTC,many,-,TRBV11-3,TRBJ2-1
CASSSGGRRAFF,TGTGCCAGCAGCTCGGGGGGCAGAAGAGCTTTCTTT,many,-,TRBV11-2,TRBJ1-1
CASMVRGSEQFF,TGTGCCAGCATGGTGCGGGGGAGTGAGCAGTTCTTC,many,TRBD2,TRBV2,TRBJ2-1
CASSLGLADTQYF,TGTGCCAGCAGCTTAGGTCTGGCAGATACGCAGTATTTT,many,-,TRBV11-3,TRBJ2-3
CASSYIAGSAYEQYF,TGTGCCAGCAGTTATATAGCGGGATCCGCCTACGAGCAGTACTTC,-,TRBD2,TRBV6-1,TRBJ2-7
CASSYLSSGTGKTGELFF,TGTGCCAGCAGTTACCTTTCTAGCGGGACGGGGAAAACCGGGGAGCTGTTTTTT,few,TRBD2,TRBV6-6,TRBJ2-2
CASSPTTGRPQETQYF,TGTGCCAGCAGCCCCACAACGGGACGGCCTCAAGAGACCCAGTACTTC,many,-,TRBV11-2,TRBJ2-5
CASSLQGYQETQYF,TGCGCCAGCAGCTTACAGGGGTACCAAGAGACCCAGTACTTC,many,TRBD1,TRBV5-1,TRBJ2-5
CASSPSQGYTQYF,TGTGCCAGCAGCCCTTCCCAGGGATATACGCAGTATTTT,-,-,TRBV14,TRBJ2-3
CVSSLAGGPGNEQFF,TGTGTCAGCAGCTTAGCGGGAGGGCCGGGCAATGAGCAGTTCTTC,-,TRBD2,TRBV7-9,TRBJ2-1
CSASGGQGAYGYTF,TGCAGTGCTAGTGGGGGACAGGGGGCCTATGGCTACACCTTC,many,TRBD1,TRBV20-1,TRBJ1-2
CASSLAQGLETQYF,TGTGCCAGCAGCTTAGCGCAGGGACTGGAGACCCAGTACTTC,many,-,TRBV7-9,TRBJ2-5
CAWSGGAAGRKYSNQPQHF,TGTGCCTGGAGCGGCGGGGCGGCAGGGAGAAAATATAGCAATCAGCCCCAGCATTTT,many,-,TRBV30,TRBJ1-5
CASSGDRVSNQPRHF,TGTGCCAGCAGTGGGGACAGGGTAAGCAATCAGCCCCGGCATTTT,-,TRBD1,TRBV6-1,TRBJ1-5
CASSPPGLSYQETQYF,TGCGCCAGCAGCCCCCCCGGGTTGTCGTACCAAGAGACCCAGTACTTC,-,-,TRBV5-1,TRBJ2-5
CAIKPGLAYNEQFF,TGTGCCATCAAGCCGGGACTAGCGTACAATGAGCAGTTCTTC,many,TRBD2,TRBV10-3,TRBJ2-1
CASSPEPGQGNEKLFF,TGTGCCAGCTCACCCGAACCGGGACAGGGGAATGAAAAACTGTTTTTT,once,TRBD1,TRBV18,TRBJ1-4